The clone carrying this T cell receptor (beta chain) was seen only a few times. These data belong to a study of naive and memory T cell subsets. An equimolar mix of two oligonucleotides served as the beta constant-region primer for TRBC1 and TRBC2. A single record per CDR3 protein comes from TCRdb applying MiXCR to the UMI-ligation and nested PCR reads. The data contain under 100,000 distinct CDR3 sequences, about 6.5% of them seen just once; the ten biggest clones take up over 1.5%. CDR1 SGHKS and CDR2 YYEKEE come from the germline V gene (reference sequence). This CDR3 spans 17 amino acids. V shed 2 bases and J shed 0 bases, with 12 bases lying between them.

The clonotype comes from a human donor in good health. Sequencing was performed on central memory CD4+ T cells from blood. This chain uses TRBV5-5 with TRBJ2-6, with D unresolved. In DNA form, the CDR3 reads TGTGCCAGCAGCTTCCGGACGGTTAACTCTGGGGCCAACGTCCTGACTTTC. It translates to CASSFRTVNSGANVLTF.